The 17 T cell receptor beta chains presented below share a single source sample, sequenced in a study of molecular identifiers for immune sequencing clone quantification (dated by TCRdb to the late 2010s). Library generation was performed with PCR. Sequencing was performed on an Illumina HiSeq 4000. The public reads were run again by TCRdb, first through fastp at Q25 and then through MiXCR, and only productive beta chains were kept. Entries are consolidated by CDR3 protein sequence, retaining the most common genes and DNA. Across this sample there are 490,000 or so distinct CDR3 sequences, with about 21% seen only once. Jointly, the top ten make up 0.7% to 1% of the sample. The source material was naive CD8+ T cells from blood, with Jurkat cell RNA spiked in. According to the study, the label for this sample's cell subset or site signals: FACS-sorted CD8+CD4-CCR7+CD45RA+ naive T cells. The receptors shown here come from a human donor in good health. Some libraries in this study had Jurkat cell RNA spiked in.

This clonotype appeared a few times. This sequence joins TRBV6-2 or TRBV6-3 and TRBJ2-7; D not resolved. The CDR3 has 13 residues. CDR1 is MNHEY, CDR2 SVGEGT, per germline. Trimming removed 2 bases at V and 7 bases at J, with 12 bases between. The CDR3 spells CASSYTTPWEQYF. The CDR3 DNA follows: TGTGCCAGCAGTTACACGACACCTTGGGAGCAGTACTTC.

This chain links TRBV12-5 with TRBJ2-7; no clear D. The CDR3 runs to 13 residues. The V end lost 1 base, the J end lost 0 bases, and 4 bases lay between the germline ends. The V gene's germline CDR1 is LGHNT and CDR2 FRNRAP. CDR3 protein: CASGLDSSYEQYF. CDR3 coding DNA: TGTGCTAGTGGTTTGGACAGCTCCTACGAGCAGTACTTC.

There are a few counts of this clonotype. The chain carries TRBV7-2 and TRBJ2-7; 13 nucleotides match TRBD2. The CDR3 sequence is 17 residues long. The V gene's germline CDR1 is SGHTA and CDR2 FQGNSA. J gave up 4 bases and V 3 bases, and 9 bases lay outside the gene matches. The CDR3 coding sequence is TGTGCCAGCAGCTTCGGTCGGACTAGCGGGAGTGGTTACGAGCAGTACTTC. This gives the protein CASSFGRTSGSGYEQYF.

This clonotype occurred a few times. The genes are TRBV15 and TRBJ2-7; D possibly corresponds to TRBD1 (6 bases). This CDR3 has 15 amino acids. Deletions cut 3 bases from V and 2 bases from J, with 14 bases between. From germline, CDR1 is LNHNV and CDR2 YYDKDF (reference sequence). The CDR3 DNA follows: TGTGCCACCAGCAGCGCGACAGGAGCCCCCTACGAGCAGTACTTC. This gives the protein CATSSATGAPYEQYF.

This chain uses TRBV7-6 with TRBJ2-3; D remains unclear. The CDR3 runs 14 residues. Per germline, CDR1 SGHVS and CDR2 FNYEAQ. V lost 8 bases, J lost 3 bases, and 15 bases lay in between. Here the CDR3 reads CASGPWTETDTQYF. The CDR3 DNA follows: TGTGCCAGCGGCCCTTGGACCGAGACAGATACGCAGTATTTT.

At least ten counts were recorded for this clonotype. The genes are TRBV12-3 or TRBV12-4 and TRBJ1-1; D may be TRBD1 (6 bases). This CDR3 is 13 amino acids long. V lost 7 bases and J 7 bases, leaving 16 bases between the germline ends. The CDR3 here is CASNLGGVREAFF. In nucleotides, the CDR3 is TGTGCCAGCAACCTGGGGGGCGTTCGTGAAGCTTTCTTT.

Only a few counts were recorded for this clonotype. The chain combines TRBV9 with TRBJ1-1; 9 bases map to TRBD1. CDR1 is SGDLS, CDR2 YYNGEE, per germline. The CDR3 is 16 residues long. The trim removed 0 bases at V and 4 bases at J, leaving 7 bases unmatched. The CDR3 protein is CASSVGDRVRSTEAFF. The DNA of the CDR3 is TGTGCCAGCAGCGTAGGGGACAGGGTTCGGAGCACTGAAGCTTTCTTT.

A remark on this clonotype: A much larger clone differs by one base, so this may be a read error. The chain is built from TRBV27 and TRBJ1-1; D possibly corresponds to TRBD1 (5 bases). Germline-derived CDR1 and CDR2 are MNHEY and SMNVEV (reference sequence). The CDR3 extends over 16 amino acids. With 0 bases removed from V and 5 bases from J, the gap between germline ends came to 16 bases. CDR3: CASSLSLWGVRTEAFF. The CDR3 DNA is TGTGCCAGCAGTTTATCTCTGTGGGGGGTTCGGACTGAAGCTTTCTTT.

This clonotype came up many times. The V and J genes are TRBV7-2 and TRBJ2-1, with 10 bases lining up with TRBD2. The ends lost 1 base at V and 9 bases at J; junction bases unmatched: 9. The V gene's germline CDR1 is SGHTA and CDR2 FQGNSA. The CDR3 runs to 16 residues. For the CDR3, the DNA is TGTGCCAGCAGCTTAGGTCCAGCGGGGGGGCCTAGTGAGCAGTTCTTC. It yields the protein CASSLGPAGGPSEQFF.

This clonotype was seen a few times. The chain is built from TRBV5-1 and TRBJ1-1; D is ambiguous. Germline CDR1 is SGHRS and CDR2 is YFSETQ. The V gene lost 4 bases and the J gene lost 5 bases, with 15 bases spanning the gap. CDR3 length: 14 residues. Here the CDR3 reads CASSPRTFSTEAFF. The CDR3 region has the DNA TGCGCCAGCAGCCCCCGGACGTTCTCGACTGAAGCTTTCTTT.

The chain links TRBV12-3 or TRBV12-4 to TRBJ2-1; 11 positions agree with TRBD2. The CDR3 totals 18 residues. V was pared by 3 bases and J by 4 bases, with 11 bases of the junction left unmatched. The CDR3 loop is CASSFRASGGPQYNEQFF. CDR3 sequence (DNA): TGTGCCAGCAGTTTTCGGGCTAGCGGGGGGCCACAATACAATGAGCAGTTCTTC.

As for this clonotype: One base away lies a much larger clone, so this may be a sequencing read error. This chain connects TRBV24-1 to TRBJ2-3; a possible D gene is TRBD1 (6 bases). The CDR3 contains 16 residues. Germline CDR1 is KGHDR and CDR2 is SFDVKD. CDR3 amino acids: CAASDTDRPSKDTQYF. CDR3 DNA: TGTGCCGCCAGTGATACCGACAGGCCCTCTAAAGATACGCAGTATTTT.

This clonotype appeared many times. The chain carries TRBV7-2 and TRBJ1-1; tentatively, D is TRBD1 (5 bases). Germline CDR1 SGHTA, CDR2 FQGNSA. Trimming took off 1 base at V and 0 bases at J, with 15 bases between the two ends. This CDR3 region has 17 residues. CDR3 amino acids: CASSLGFGGHLNTEAFF. CDR3 bases: TGTGCCAGCAGCTTAGGGTTCGGTGGACATTTGAACACTGAAGCTTTCTTT. Variable domain in full (rest from reference TRBV7-2 and TRBJ1-1): GAGVSQSPSNKVTEKGKDVELRCDPISGHTALYWYRQSLGQGLEFLIYFQGNSAPDKSGLPSDRFSAERTGGSVSTLTIQRTQQEDSAVYLCASSLGFGGHLNTEAFFGQGTRLTVV.

The V gene is TRBV10-3, the J gene TRBJ2-7, with a weak D call TRBD2 (6 bases). Germline lookup yields CDR1 ENHRY and CDR2 SYGVKD. The CDR3 runs 11 residues. Trimming shortened V by 11 bases and J by 9 bases, and 17 bases separated the two germline ends. CDR3 region: CASGEARVQYF. CDR3 nucleotides: TGTGCCTCGGGGGAGGCCAGGGTGCAGTACTTC.

This clonotype was found many times. In nucleotides, the CDR3 is TGTGCCAGCAGCTCGCCGTCCGGGACGCTACTCTCTGGGGCCAACGTCCTGACTTTC. Protein: CASSSPSGTLLSGANVLTF. This chain links TRBV9 with TRBJ2-6; D could derive from TRBD1 or TRBD2 (5 bases each). Germline CDR1 reads SGDLS; CDR2 reads YYNGEE. The CDR3 loop spans 19 amino acids. V lost 4 bases, J lost 0 bases, and 20 bases lay in between.

This clonotype was picked up a small number of times. This CDR3 is CASSQPNGLVPGHGYTF. Written as DNA, the CDR3 is TGTGCCAGCAGCCAACCAAACGGGCTGGTGCCCGGGCATGGCTACACCTTC. V and J are TRBV3-1 and TRBJ1-2; D unclear. The CDR3 has 17 residues. The germline V gene encodes CDR1 LGHDT and CDR2 YNNKEL (reference sequence). The V end was cut by 2 bases, the J end by 6 bases, with 22 bases between.

This clonotype came up many times. The gene calls are TRBV11-2 and TRBJ2-3; the D gene is possibly TRBD1 (7 bases). This CDR3 has 15 residues. The V gene lost 5 bases and the J gene lost 5 bases, with 17 bases spanning the gap. The V gene's germline CDR1 is SGHAT and CDR2 FQNNGV. The CDR3 loop is CASSPLGGDRDTQYF. For the CDR3, the DNA is TGTGCCAGCAGCCCTCTGGGCGGGGACAGAGATACGCAGTATTTT.